These 19 T cell receptor beta chains were sequenced from one sample in a study of shared clonotypes between healthy human individuals. This table comes from immunoSEQ multiplex PCR, and its TCRdb copy is limited to in-frame clones, with some not included. Among around 1.6 million clones, 98% were seen once, and the ten largest hold about 0.45%. Material for sequencing was naive CD4+ T cells sorted from blood. Indicated subset: CD45RA+ positively selected. These receptors were obtained from a man in his thirties or forties in good health.

The chain uses TRBV9 and TRBJ2-5; D is possibly TRBD2 (5 bases). V lost 4 bases and J 4 bases, leaving 26 bases between the germline ends. This CDR3 spans 18 amino acids. Germline-derived CDR1 and CDR2 are SGDLS and YYNGEE. In DNA, the CDR3 is TGTGCCAGCAGCCCAACCCACATAGGCGGGTTGGTTGGAGAGACCCAGTACTTC. As protein: CASSPTHIGGLVGETQYF.

The chain employs TRBV19 and TRBJ1-4; D uncertain. This CDR3 has 14 amino acids. The V end lost 5 bases, the J end lost 7 bases, and 14 bases lay between the germline ends. Germline-derived CDR1 and CDR2 are LNHDA and SQIVND (reference sequence). CDR3: CASSARSPGEKLFF. In DNA, the CDR3 is TGTGCCAGTAGTGCGAGGTCCCCGGGTGAAAAACTGTTTTTT.

The chain carries TRBV5-1 and TRBJ1-1, with TRBD1 identical over 8 bases. V shed 2 bases, J shed 5 bases, and the junction held 5 bases outside the gene matches. Germline V gene lookup returns CDR1 SGHRS and CDR2 YFSETQ. This CDR3 contains 14 residues. CDR3 residues: CASSLGQGETEAFF. CDR3 bases: TGCGCCAGCAGCTTAGGACAGGGAGAGACTGAAGCTTTCTTT.

This chain connects TRBV7-8 to TRBJ1-1; D is possibly TRBD1 (5 bases). V was shortened by 2 bases and J by 0 bases, with 13 bases between the two germline ends. This CDR3 is built from 16 residues. In germline, CDR1 is SGHVS, CDR2 FQNEAQ. CDR3 sequence: CASSLYWGRLNTEAFF. Written as DNA, the CDR3 is TGTGCCAGCAGCTTATATTGGGGACGGTTGAACACTGAAGCTTTCTTT.

A word on this clone: Germline and junction disagree at one end, which may indicate a read error. The rearrangement links TRBV2 to TRBJ2-2, with D possibly called TRBD1 or TRBD2 (5 bases each). The CDR3 is made up of 13 amino acids. CDR1 and CDR2 (germline): SNHLY, FYNNEI. CDR3 region: CASSDEAVGELFF. The CDR3 coding sequence is TGTGCCAGCAGTGATGAGGCGGTGGGGGAACTGTTTTTT. The full variable domain, with the rest looked up from reference TRBV2 and TRBJ2-2, is EPEVTQTPSHQVTQMGQEVILRCVPISNHLYFYWYRQILGQKVEFLVSFYNNEISEKSEIFDDQFSVERPDGSNFTLKIRSTKLEDSAMYFCASSDEAVGELFFGEGSRLTVL.

The chain links TRBV30 to TRBJ1-4, with D unresolved. CDR1 is GTSNPN and CDR2 is SVGIG in the germline V gene (reference sequence). The CDR3 consists of 14 residues. With 2 bases removed from V and 6 bases from J, the gap between germline ends came to 13 bases. Written as DNA, the CDR3 is TGTGCCTGGAGTAGGTTCACCCGGGATGAAAAACTGTTTTTT. Its protein is CAWSRFTRDEKLFF.

This clone is a singleton in its sample. Other DNA sequences of this sample code for an identical CDR3. The chain couples TRBV28 to TRBJ1-2; maybe TRBD1 (6 bases). The CDR3 is made up of 11 amino acids. From germline, CDR1 is MDHEN and CDR2 SYDVKM. V was clipped by 3 bases and J by 8 bases, with 7 bases between them. In nucleotides, the CDR3 is TGTGCCAGCAGTTTGGACAGAGGCTACACCTTC. Encoded protein: CASSLDRGYTF.

This chain connects TRBV29-1 to TRBJ2-5; 8 nucleotides align to TRBD2. The germline V gene encodes CDR1 SQVTM and CDR2 ANQGSEA. The CDR3 spans 13 residues. After removal of 2 bases from V and 5 bases from J, the junction contained 4 bases not matched to a gene. In DNA form, the CDR3 reads TGCAGCGTTGAACGGGAGGGCCGGGAGACCCAGTACTTC. Translated, it gives CSVEREGRETQYF.

The chain couples TRBV6-6 to TRBJ1-5; weak D call: TRBD1 (5 bases). CDR1 MNHNY and CDR2 SVGAGI come from the germline V gene (reference sequence). This CDR3 is 15 amino acids long. The V gene lost 2 bases and the J gene lost 1 base, with 9 bases spanning the gap. The CDR3: CASSYRGGSNQPQHF. CDR3 bases: TGTGCCAGCAGTTACCGGGGGGGGAGCAATCAGCCCCAGCATTTT.

The chain has TRBV10-1 and TRBJ2-2; 11 nucleotides agree with TRBD2. V trimming: 4 bases; J trimming: 5 bases; junction bases outside the gene matches: 12. This CDR3 spans 18 amino acids. CDR1 and CDR2 (germline): WNHNN, SYGVQD (reference sequence). For the CDR3, the DNA is TGCGCCAGCAGTGGTACCGGGACTAGCGGTAGGGGGACCGGGGAGCTGTTTTTT. Amino acid sequence: CASSGTGTSGRGTGELFF.

J is TRBJ2-1 and V is TRBV18, with 11 bases that match TRBD2. In germline, CDR1 is KGHSH, CDR2 LQKENI. The CDR3 has 17 amino acids. Losses at the gene ends were 5 bases for V and 8 bases for J; bases not matched to a gene: 14. Written as DNA, the CDR3 is TGTGCCAGCTCAGCAACGGGACTAGCGGAAGGGTGGTATGAGCAGTTCTTC. Protein sequence: CASSATGLAEGWYEQFF. The full variable domain, its missing parts supplied by reference TRBV18 and TRBJ2-1, is NAGVMQNPRHLVRRRGQEARLRCSPMKGHSHVYWYRQLPEEGLKFMVYLQKENIIDESGMPKERFSAEFPKEGPSILRIQQVVRGDSAAYFCASSATGLAEGWYEQFFGPGTRLTVL.

This sequence joins TRBV5-6 and TRBJ1-2, with D uncertain. The CDR3 extends over 16 amino acids. CDR1 is SGHDT, CDR2 YYEEEE, per germline. V was trimmed by 0 bases and J by 2 bases, leaving 14 bases between them. CDR3 sequence reads: CASSLEWQAVNYGYTF. The CDR3 region has the DNA TGTGCCAGCAGCTTGGAGTGGCAGGCCGTAAACTATGGCTACACCTTC.

V and J are TRBV19 and TRBJ2-3; 8 positions agree with TRBD2. The V segment lost 5 bases and the J segment 3 bases; nucleotides outside the gene matches: 7. Germline CDR1 reads LNHDA; CDR2 reads SQIVND (reference sequence). CDR3 length: 15 residues. The CDR3 sequence is CASSPLAGLTDTQYF. In nucleotides, the CDR3 is TGTGCCAGTAGTCCGCTAGCGGGTCTAACAGATACGCAGTATTTT.

This chain joins TRBV5-6 and TRBJ2-5, with 9 bases aligning to TRBD1. The closer fit of TRBJ2-7 to the DNA end suggests the J call may be wrong. The germline gives CDR1 SGHDT, CDR2 YYEEEE. This CDR3 is 18 amino acids long. CDR3 nucleotide sequence: TGTGCCAGCAGCTTATACGGGACAGGGCCCGATAGATCCTACGAGCAGTACTTC. Residues: CASSLYGTGPDRSYEQYF.

This sequence joins TRBV2 and TRBJ2-3, with TRBD2 identical over 10 bases. Germline assignment: CDR1 SNHLY and CDR2 FYNNEI. This CDR3 contains 16 residues. The junction had 15 bases not matched to a gene; V was cut back by 5 bases and J by 10 bases. CDR3: CASSLTAGGLLGAQYF. The CDR3 nucleotides are TGTGCCAGCAGTCTAACAGCGGGAGGGCTTTTAGGTGCGCAGTATTTT.

CDR3 in amino acids: CASSTMAEDNQPQHF. Here the CDR3 DNA reads TGTGCCAGCAGCACCATGGCAGAGGACAATCAGCCCCAGCATTTT. V is TRBV5-5 and J is TRBJ1-5; D unresolved. Trimming shortened V by 4 bases and J by 3 bases, and 14 bases separated the two germline ends. CDR3 length equals 15 residues. Germline V gene sequence: CDR1 SGHKS, CDR2 YYEKEE (reference sequence).

This chain uses TRBV10-1 with TRBJ2-4; D is possibly TRBD1 or TRBD2 (5 bases each). The germline V gene encodes CDR1 WNHNN and CDR2 SYGVQD (reference sequence). This CDR3 contains 16 residues. With 0 bases removed from V and 0 bases from J, the gap between germline ends came to 9 bases. The DNA for the CDR3 is TGCGCCAGCAGTGAGTCGAGGGGCCTAGCCAAAAACATTCAGTACTTC. Translating it yields CASSESRGLAKNIQYF.

A note on this clone: The limits of the CDR3 on the DNA are not certain, so only TCRdb's listed CDR3 is given. The chain links TRBV2 to TRBJ2-3. CDR1 SNHLY and CDR2 FYNNEI come from the germline V gene. The CDR3 numbers 15 amino acids, ends counted. The CDR3: CASFGPGGDTDTQYF.

CDR3 region: CASSTISRSGNTIYF. DNA for the CDR3: TGTGCCAGTAGCACTATCAGCCGCTCTGGAAACACCATATATTTT. The chain combines TRBV19 with TRBJ1-3, with unresolved D. In germline, CDR1 is LNHDA, CDR2 SQIVND (reference sequence). The CDR3 loop spans 15 amino acids. V was pared by 6 bases and J by 0 bases, with 12 bases between. Full variable domain (rest looked up from reference TRBV19 and TRBJ1-3): DGGITQSPKYLFRKEGQNVTLSCEQNLNHDAMYWYRQDPGQGLRLIYYSQIVNDFQKGDIAEGYSVSREKKESFPLTVTSAQKNPTAFYLCASSTISRSGNTIYFGEGSWLTVV.